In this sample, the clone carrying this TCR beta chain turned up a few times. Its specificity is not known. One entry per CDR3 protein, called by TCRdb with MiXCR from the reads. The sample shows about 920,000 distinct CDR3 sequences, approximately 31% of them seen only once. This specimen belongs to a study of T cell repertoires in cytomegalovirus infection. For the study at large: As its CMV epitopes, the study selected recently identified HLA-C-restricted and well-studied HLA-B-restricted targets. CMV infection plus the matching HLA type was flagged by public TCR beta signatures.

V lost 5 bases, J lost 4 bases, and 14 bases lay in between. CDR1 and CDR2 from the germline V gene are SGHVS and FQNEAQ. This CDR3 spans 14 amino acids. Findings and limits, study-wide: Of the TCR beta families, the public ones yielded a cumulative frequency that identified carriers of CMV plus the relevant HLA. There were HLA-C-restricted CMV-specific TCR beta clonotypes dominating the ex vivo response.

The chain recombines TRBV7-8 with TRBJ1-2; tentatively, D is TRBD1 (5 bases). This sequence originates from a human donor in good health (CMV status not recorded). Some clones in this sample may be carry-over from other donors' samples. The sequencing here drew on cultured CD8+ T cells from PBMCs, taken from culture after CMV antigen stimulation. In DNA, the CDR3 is TGTGCCAGCAGCGGGACCGGGAACGGCTATGGCTACACCTTC. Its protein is CASSGTGNGYGYTF.